This is a list of T cell receptor beta chains from one sample in a study of blood T cells in healthy people across ages. TCRdb itself ran the 5' RACE reads through MiXCR, one entry per CDR3 protein. The sample has approximately 800,000 distinct CDR3 sequences, 25% seen once; the top ten hold 3% to 4%. This sample was also put to use in a study of T cells of mothers and their children.

The sample consisted of blood. These receptors were collected from a boy between 5 and 17 years old in good health. Each CDR3 is given with its conserved first and last residue. Each record gives: D gene, clone size, V gene, J gene, CDR3 DNA, CDR3 protein. D genes are given only for firm matches. Part of the rows lack a size; the others show once, few, many or a class for expanded clones.

D: TRBD1
size: .
V: TRBV23-1
J: TRBJ2-7
DNA: TGCGCCAGCAGTCGCAACCCGGGACAGCTGCGGACTTGTGGTTCCTACGAGCAGTACTTC
CDR3: CASSRNPGQLRTCGSYEQYF

D: .
size: .
V: TRBV4-3
J: TRBJ2-1
DNA: TGCGCCAGCAGCCAAGACGGGGGTAGAAATGAGCAGTTCTTC
CDR3: CASSQDGGRNEQFF

D: TRBD2
size: few
V: TRBV12-3/TRBV12-4
J: TRBJ2-1
DNA: TGTGCCAGCAGTCCCCCCGGACTAGCGGGAGACAATGAGCAGTTCTTC
CDR3: CASSPPGLAGDNEQFF

D: .
size: few
V: TRBV7-9
J: TRBJ2-7
DNA: TGTGCCAGCAGCTTTATGGCAGACATCGGGTACGAGCAGTACTTC
CDR3: CASSFMADIGYEQYF

D: .
size: .
V: TRBV15
J: TRBJ2-5
DNA: TGTGCCACCAGCACTGAGGAGACCCAGTACTTC
CDR3: CATSTEETQYF

D: .
size: few
V: TRBV9
J: TRBJ1-1
DNA: TGTGCCAGCAGCGTAGGAGCAAGGGTGGCCGCGAACACTGAAGCTTTCTTT
CDR3: CASSVGARVAANTEAFF

D: .
size: .
V: TRBV20-1
J: TRBJ2-1
DNA: TGCAGTGCTGGGTCCCAAATTATGGGAGGAAATGAGCAGTTCTTC
CDR3: CSAGSQIMGGNEQFF

D: .
size: .
V: TRBV25-1
J: TRBJ2-7
DNA: TGTGCCAGCAGGCGGGACGGAGACACCTACGAGCAGTACTTC
CDR3: CASRRDGDTYEQYF

D: TRBD1
size: .
V: TRBV29-1
J: TRBJ1-2
DNA: TGCAGCGTTGACCTAGAGACAGGGAGACATGGCTACACCTTC
CDR3: CSVDLETGRHGYTF

D: .
size: .
V: TRBV5-1
J: TRBJ2-1
DNA: TGCGCCAGCAGCGGGGGACTTATCAATGAGCAGTTCTTC
CDR3: CASSGGLINEQFF